These 32 T cell receptor beta chains were sequenced from one sample in a study of T cell clusters in autoimmune cytopenias (dated by TCRdb to the late 2010s). Each sample's TRB amplification started from around 230 ng of peripheral blood genomic DNA, which corresponds to some 41,000 genome equivalents. This sample was sequenced with an Illumina MiSeq. TRB rearrangements were amplified by multiplex PCR using a touch-down protocol with TRB-A and TRB-B primer pools mixed in one tube. Following TCRdb reprocessing, every CDR3 protein sequence forms one entry, and DNA is not provided. The sample table records under 3,000 distinct CDR3 sequences. Together, the top ten hold 30% to 45% of the sample. These data were also filed under a second study, of T cell repertoires in aging, cancer and after chemotherapy.

Sample: peripheral blood. Source of these receptors: a human donor with an autoimmune cytopenia or autoimmune hepatitis (not recorded which).

This chain joins TRBV27 and TRBJ2-2; no DNA is available, so the TRBD1 call from TCRdb remains unchecked. The CDR3 runs 18 residues. In germline, CDR1 is MNHEY, CDR2 SMNVEV (reference sequence). The CDR3 is CASSTQTPGQGNTGELFF.

According to its frequency, this clonotype is medium-sized (0.01 to 0.1%). The chain links TRBV27 to TRBJ2-7; the TRBD2 assignment by TCRdb is unverifiable without DNA. Germline CDR1 reads MNHEY; CDR2 reads SMNVEV (reference sequence). This CDR3 contains 15 residues. CDR3 region: CASSRSGGSPYEQYF.

The chain combines TRBV6-5 with TRBJ2-5. From germline, CDR1 is MNHEY and CDR2 SVGAGI. The length of the CDR3 is 14 residues. CDR3 sequence: CASSYSGYQETQYF.

This clonotype is classed as medium-sized by frequency. The chain links TRBV19 to TRBJ1-4. The germline CDR1 and CDR2 sequences are LNHDA and SQIVND (reference sequence). The CDR3 consists of 14 residues. The CDR3 loop reads CASNNRGGNEKLFF.

The rearrangement joins TRBV7-9 to TRBJ1-3; checking the TCRdb D call of TRBD1 is not possible without DNA. This CDR3 region has 14 residues. Germline loops: CDR1 SEHNR, CDR2 FQNEAQ (reference sequence). This CDR3 reads CASSSQDRAYTIYF.

Here the CDR3 reads CASSLPPGGGHETQYF. This chain links TRBV7-6 with TRBJ2-5; TCRdb selects TRBD1, and the lack of DNA leaves this call unchecked. CDR1 and CDR2 from the germline V gene are SGHVS and FNYEAQ. The CDR3 contains 16 residues.

The rearrangement uses TRBV11-2 and TRBJ2-2. The CDR3 is 16 amino acids. Per germline, CDR1 SGHAT and CDR2 FQNNGV. CDR3 loop: CASSSSLTANTGELFF.

According to its frequency, this clonotype is medium-sized (0.01 to 0.1%). This CDR3 is CASSVGQGVNYGYTF. The rearrangement links TRBV19 to TRBJ1-2; the D call of TRBD1 rests on TCRdb alone, since no DNA is present to check it. This CDR3 has 15 amino acids. The germline V gene encodes CDR1 LNHDA and CDR2 SQIVND (reference sequence).

The chain is built from TRBV6-5 and TRBJ2-7; TCRdb lists TRBD1, though no DNA is available to test this call. CDR3 length: 14 residues. In germline, CDR1 is MNHEY, CDR2 SVGAGI. The CDR3 sequence: CASRVGGGTGEQYF.

The gene calls are TRBV6-5 and TRBJ2-3. From germline, CDR1 is MNHEY and CDR2 SVGAGI. The CDR3 has 14 amino acids. CDR3 in amino acids: CASSDRPSTDTQYF.

The V call is TRBV6-1, the J call TRBJ1-1; TCRdb's D call, TRBD1, is unchecked because there is no DNA. In germline, CDR1 is MNHNS, CDR2 SASEGT. This CDR3 contains 14 residues. This CDR3 reads CASSERTGATEAFF.

This chain connects TRBV5-1 to TRBJ1-2; the D call from TCRdb, TRBD1, cannot be confirmed without DNA. CDR3 size: 14 residues. Per the germline V gene, CDR1 is SGHRS and CDR2 is YFSETQ. CDR3 sequence reads: CASSAYTGGDGYTF.

The chain is built from TRBV7-9 and TRBJ2-5; there is no DNA to check the TCRdb D call of TRBD1. CDR1 is SEHNR and CDR2 is FQNEAQ in the germline V gene (reference sequence). The CDR3 totals 15 residues. The CDR3 sequence is CASSLGGGAFETQYF.

Judged by frequency, this clonotype is medium-sized. The chain employs TRBV29-1 and TRBJ1-2; there is no DNA to check the TCRdb D call of TRBD1. The CDR3 runs to 12 residues. Germline V gives CDR1 SQVTM, CDR2 ANQGSEA. The CDR3 protein is CSVDQGWYGYTF.

The gene calls are TRBV19 and TRBJ1-2. Germline-derived CDR1 and CDR2 are LNHDA and SQIVND (reference sequence). CDR3 size: 14 residues. CDR3 loop: CASSIWSETDGYTF.

The chain links TRBV27 to TRBJ1-1. The CDR3 sequence is 15 residues long. Germline V gene sequence: CDR1 MNHEY, CDR2 SMNVEV (reference sequence). The CDR3 protein is CASSLEGWGSTEAFF.

The genes are TRBV27 and TRBJ2-5; TCRdb indicates TRBD1, and absent DNA this call remains unverified. The CDR3 spans 13 residues. CDR1 is MNHEY, CDR2 SMNVEV, per germline (reference sequence). CDR3 sequence: CASSQQGAETQYF.

The chain's CDR3 is CASSRGGSSYNEQFF. The chain carries TRBV5-1 and TRBJ2-1; lacking DNA, the TRBD2 call made by TCRdb goes unchecked. The CDR3 length is 15 residues. Germline CDR1 and CDR2: SGHRS and YFSETQ.

The chain links TRBV19 to TRBJ1-6. The CDR3 is 15 amino acids. Germline-derived CDR1 and CDR2 are LNHDA and SQIVND (reference sequence). CDR3 amino acids: CASSIMVADNSPLHF.

Judged by frequency, this clonotype is medium-sized. The rearrangement links TRBV6-5 to TRBJ2-6; TCRdb indicates TRBD1, and absent DNA this call remains unverified. The CDR3 length is 17 residues. CDR1 is MNHEY, CDR2 SVGAGI, per germline. This CDR3 is CASTKRDRPSGANVLTF.

This clonotype counts as large by frequency. This sequence joins TRBV15 and TRBJ1-3. CDR1 is LNHNV, CDR2 YYDKDF, per germline (reference sequence). CDR3 size: 14 residues. The CDR3 region is CATSGRGSGNTIYF.

This clonotype is deemed medium-sized (0.01 to 0.1%) by its frequency. V and J are TRBV27 and TRBJ2-1; TCRdb outputs TRBD2, but without DNA this stays unchecked. The CDR3 runs 16 residues. The germline V gene has CDR1 MNHEY and CDR2 SMNVEV (reference sequence). The CDR3 loop is CASSPSLAGAHNEQFF.

The chain links TRBV13 to TRBJ1-4; the TRBD1 assignment by TCRdb is unverifiable without DNA. The CDR3 covers 15 residues. Germline CDR1 reads PRHDT; CDR2 reads FYEKMQ (reference sequence). CDR3: CASSSTGTGNEKLFF.

The CDR3 here is CASSPDGPTNEKLFF. The chain has TRBV6-6 and TRBJ1-4. CDR1 and CDR2 from the germline V gene are MNHNY and SVGAGI (reference sequence). The CDR3 contains 15 residues.

This chain links TRBV2 with TRBJ1-6; TCRdb's D call, TRBD1, is unchecked because there is no DNA. Per the germline V gene, CDR1 is SNHLY and CDR2 is FYNNEI. The CDR3 length is 13 residues. CDR3 region: CASSWDRDSPLHF.

The gene calls are TRBV6-5 and TRBJ2-3. Germline CDR1 reads MNHEY; CDR2 reads SVGAGI. This CDR3 has 13 residues. The chain's CDR3 is CASSLRNTDTQYF.

The rearrangement joins TRBV6-5 to TRBJ2-2; TCRdb outputs TRBD1, but without DNA this stays unchecked. CDR3 length equals 16 residues. Germline CDR1 is MNHEY and CDR2 is SVGAGI. The CDR3 protein is CASSYTGTVRTGELFF.

V usage is TRBV7-9 and J usage is TRBJ2-5; TCRdb calls TRBD1, which cannot be checked without DNA. The CDR3 consists of 14 residues. Germline loops: CDR1 SEHNR, CDR2 FQNEAQ (reference sequence). The CDR3 sequence: CASTSLGTQETQYF.

The chain couples TRBV10-3 to TRBJ2-1; checking the TCRdb D call of TRBD1 is not possible without DNA. Germline V lookup: CDR1 ENHRY, CDR2 SYGVKD. The CDR3 sequence is 15 residues long. CDR3: CAIRAGQGAGNEQFF.

Frequency places this clonotype as medium-sized. The chain couples TRBV19 to TRBJ1-3. The CDR3 loop spans 14 amino acids. The germline gives CDR1 LNHDA, CDR2 SQIVND (reference sequence). The CDR3 sequence is CASSISYSGNTIYF.

This clonotype is called medium-sized based on its frequency. The J gene is TRBJ1-5, the V gene TRBV6-2 or TRBV6-3; the TCRdb D gene call, TRBD1, has no DNA to confirm it. The V gene's germline CDR1 is MNHEY and CDR2 SVGEGT. The CDR3 loop spans 13 amino acids. CDR3 protein: CASYSGGFQPQHF.

The rearrangement joins TRBV5-6 to TRBJ2-7; TCRdb's D call, TRBD1, is unchecked because there is no DNA. The CDR3 consists of 19 residues. Per the germline V gene, CDR1 is SGHDT and CDR2 is YYEEEE. CDR3 in amino acids: CASSLVGQSGPWSSYEQYF.